The next 17 T cell receptor beta chains were all read from a single sample in a study of beta chain features in type 1 diabetes. Study findings and constraints: Among all four CD4+ subsets, Type 1 diabetes patients had TCRB CDR3s that were moderately but significantly shorter.

These receptors are not linked to any known antigen. Isolated RNA was reverse transcribed in full, so expressed TCRB transcripts were sequenced. TCRdb's table, derived via immunoSEQ multiplex PCR, lists solely in-frame clones and lacks some. The sample gives some 280,000 clones, roughly an eighth of which show up once; about 0.015% is in the top ten. Sequenced sample: naive CD4+ T cells from blood. The receptors originated from a man aged 25-45 years with type 1 diabetes.

This clone was seen a handful of times. The chain has TRBV20-1 and TRBJ2-7; unclear D gene. Germline V gene data show CDR1 as DFQATT and CDR2 as SNEGSKA (reference sequence). V lost 2 bases to trimming and J lost 6 bases, with 8 bases between them. This CDR3 is 11 amino acids long. In nucleotides, the CDR3 is TGCAGTGCTAGAAAGGCGGCCGAGCAGTACTTC. Translation gives CSARKAAEQYF.

This clone showed up just a few times. V usage is TRBV5-6 and J usage is TRBJ2-3; D may be TRBD2 (6 bases). The CDR3 consists of 15 residues. Trimming took off 5 bases at V and 2 bases at J, with 15 bases between the two ends. Germline V CDR1 and CDR2: SGHDT, YYEEEE. This chain's CDR3 is CASSFRERFTDTQYF. Written as DNA, the CDR3 is TGTGCCAGCAGTTTTCGGGAGCGATTCACAGATACGCAGTATTTT.

This chain links TRBV7-2 with TRBJ2-5; 12 bases match TRBD2. The V segment lost 5 bases and the J segment 7 bases; nucleotides outside the gene matches: 8. The CDR3 runs 15 residues. Germline V gene sequence: CDR1 SGHTA, CDR2 FQGNSA. CDR3: CASSPLAGGPRTQYF. DNA for the CDR3: TGTGCCAGCAGCCCCCTAGCGGGAGGGCCGAGGACCCAGTACTTC.

This clone occurred a few times. The chain is built from TRBV27 and TRBJ2-5; 9 nucleotides line up with TRBD1. The CDR3 is 15 amino acids. V gave up 6 bases and J gave up 0 bases; unmatched junction bases: 5. Germline CDR1 MNHEY, CDR2 SMNVEV (reference sequence). The CDR3 reads CASRGDRAYQETQYF. The CDR3, as DNA: TGTGCCAGCAGGGGGGACAGGGCCTACCAAGAGACCCAGTACTTC.

This clone was seen a handful of times. The chain employs TRBV9 and TRBJ1-1; 7 bases are a match to TRBD1. Trimming removed 0 bases from V and 6 bases from J; junction bases left unmatched: 8. The germline V gene encodes CDR1 SGDLS and CDR2 YYNGEE. The length of the CDR3 is 15 residues. The CDR3 reads CASSVVGGTGAEAFF. The CDR3 coding sequence is TGTGCCAGCAGCGTAGTGGGAGGAACAGGGGCTGAAGCTTTCTTT.

Worth noting for this clone: The same CDR3 can be traced to other DNA sequences in this sample. This chain uses TRBV20-1 with TRBJ2-7; perhaps TRBD1 as D (5 bases). Germline loops: CDR1 DFQATT, CDR2 SNEGSKA (reference sequence). This CDR3 is built from 11 residues. The V and J ends lost 6 bases and 2 bases respectively, with 8 bases between them. The DNA of the CDR3 is TGCAGTGCCGCAGGGACCTACGAGCAGTACTTC. It specifies CSAAGTYEQYF.

The genes are TRBV30 and TRBJ2-1; D is uncertain. This CDR3 comprises 10 residues. Germline V gives CDR1 GTSNPN, CDR2 SVGIG (reference sequence). The CDR3 nucleotides read TGTATGGCTAGCTACAATGAGCAGTTCTTC. As protein: CMASYNEQFF.

The chain is built from TRBV9 and TRBJ1-5; D remains ambiguous. This CDR3 contains 14 residues. CDR1 and CDR2 from the germline V gene are SGDLS and YYNGEE. V lost 3 bases, J lost 5 bases, and 12 bases lay in between. Written as DNA, the CDR3 is TGTGCCAGCAGCGGCACCGGGATTGATCAGCCCCAGCATTTT. It is translated as CASSGTGIDQPQHF. Variable domain in full (rest from reference TRBV9 and TRBJ1-5): DSGVTQTPKHLITATGQRVTLRCSPRSGDLSVYWYQQSLDQGLQFLIQYYNGEERAKGNILERFSAQQFPDLHSELNLSSLELGDSALYFCASSGTGIDQPQHFGDGTRLSIL.

This clone was picked up a small number of times. The rearrangement uses TRBV15 and TRBJ2-5; a weak D match, TRBD2 (6 bases). CDR1 and CDR2 (germline): LNHNV, YYDKDF (reference sequence). The CDR3 runs to 17 residues. Trimming removed 1 base from V and 4 bases from J, with 19 bases in between. CDR3 nucleotides: TGTGCCACCAGCAGAGGAGGCGCATCATCGGGGGTAGAGACCCAGTACTTC. Translating gives CATSRGGASSGVETQYF.

This clone has a handful of counts. The chain recombines TRBV27 with TRBJ1-2, with D unclear. Trimming removed 4 bases at V and 3 bases at J, with 9 bases between. The CDR3 loop spans 13 amino acids. Germline V lookup: CDR1 MNHEY, CDR2 SMNVEV (reference sequence). CDR3 sequence reads: CASSSQSHYGYTF. CDR3 nucleotides: TGTGCCAGCAGTTCGCAGTCCCACTATGGCTACACCTTC.

The sample holds a few counts of this clone. V usage is TRBV19 and J usage is TRBJ2-5; D gene unclear. The CDR3 has 14 residues. Germline assignment: CDR1 LNHDA and CDR2 SQIVND (reference sequence). Trimming took off 6 bases at V and 0 bases at J, with 11 bases between the two ends. The CDR3 here is CASSSLRDQETQYF. CDR3 in DNA: TGTGCCAGTAGCTCCTTACGGGACCAAGAGACCCAGTACTTC.

This clone was picked up a small number of times. The V gene is TRBV7-2, the J gene TRBJ2-1, with D possibly being TRBD1 (8 bases). Germline-derived CDR1 and CDR2 are SGHTA and FQGNSA. V was clipped by 6 bases and J by 9 bases, with 21 bases between them. This CDR3 spans 15 amino acids. The CDR3 loop reads CASRVTGAPGGEQFF. The CDR3 DNA follows: TGTGCCAGCAGGGTGACAGGGGCCCCGGGAGGTGAGCAGTTCTTC. The full variable domain, in which reference TRBV7-2 and TRBJ2-1 provide the parts outside the CDR3, is GAGVSQSPSNKVTEKGKDVELRCDPISGHTALYWYRQSLGQGLEFLIYFQGNSAPDKSGLPSDRFSAERTGGSVSTLTIQRTQQEDSAVYLCASRVTGAPGGEQFFGPGTRLTVL.

The gene calls are TRBV7-9 and TRBJ2-5, with a tentative D call TRBD1 (6 bases). V was clipped by 2 bases and J by 5 bases, with 9 bases between them. This CDR3 contains 13 residues. Germline V gives CDR1 SEHNR, CDR2 FQNEAQ (reference sequence). CDR3 DNA: TGTGCCAGCAGCTTAACAGGGTTCGAGACCCAGTACTTC. Its translation is CASSLTGFETQYF.

This clone was found a few times. This rearrangement joins TRBV5-4 to TRBJ2-7; TRBD1 is a possible D gene (5 bases). The V end lost 0 bases, the J end lost 0 bases, and 10 bases lay between the germline ends. Germline-derived CDR1 and CDR2 are SGHNT and YYREEE (reference sequence). The CDR3 is made up of 15 amino acids. The CDR3 nucleotides are TGTGCCAGCAGCTTGGGGGGCTCTAGCTCCTACGAGCAGTACTTC. Translating gives CASSLGGSSSYEQYF.

V and J are TRBV28 and TRBJ2-1; D possibly corresponds to TRBD1 (6 bases). Germline V gene sequence: CDR1 MDHEN, CDR2 SYDVKM. The CDR3 consists of 14 residues. V was cut by 6 bases and J by 1 base, with 10 bases left in between. CDR3 bases: TGTGCCAGCAGCGACAGGTCTTCCTACAATGAGCAGTTCTTC. It yields the protein CASSDRSSYNEQFF.

The sample holds a few counts of this clone. This chain links TRBV15 with TRBJ2-1; D is possibly TRBD2 (6 bases). This CDR3 comprises 13 residues. Trimming removed 7 bases at V and 8 bases at J, with 15 bases between. Per germline, CDR1 LNHNV and CDR2 YYDKDF (reference sequence). The DNA of the CDR3 is TGTGCCACCAAACCTAGTAAGCGGGATGAGCAGTTCTTC. Its protein is CATKPSKRDEQFF.

The chain has TRBV6-5 and TRBJ2-7; the D is unclear. The CDR3 length is 13 residues. CDR1 and CDR2 from the germline V gene are MNHEY and SVGAGI. The V and J ends lost 11 bases and 4 bases respectively, with 18 bases between them. The CDR3 protein is CASTSGTRYEQYF. The CDR3 DNA reads TGTGCCTCGACCTCAGGAACTCGGTACGAGCAGTACTTC.